The rows below give T cell receptor beta chains drawn from one sample of a study of human T cells and chemical hapten exposure. TCRdb ran MiXCR on the RACE reads and lists one entry per CDR3 protein. The sample has about 46,000 distinct CDR3 sequences, roughly 4.5% seen once. Sequencing was performed on whole blood. These receptors were obtained from a female donor in good health. Some clones in this sample may be carry-over from other donors' samples. Each CDR3 is given without its conserved first and last residue. Fields, in order: V gene, clone size, J gene, CDR3 protein. A row's size may be missing; if present it is once, few, many or a size class.

>TRBV11-2|many|TRBJ1-2
ASSLRQGLGYGYT
>TRBV7-2|many|TRBJ2-1
ASSLGAGDFNEQF
>TRBV20-1|many|TRBJ1-2
SARDTHRRTGSGYT
>TRBV5-6|many|TRBJ2-3
ASSSGTGASNTDTQY
>TRBV13|many|TRBJ1-6
ASSRRYRRDSPLH
>TRBV14|many|TRBJ1-6
ASSQSYNSPLH
>TRBV7-2|many|TRBJ2-1
ASSLLSGPYNEQF
>TRBV12-3/TRBV12-4|few|TRBJ1-1
ASTFQGGLGTEAF
>TRBV25-1|many|TRBJ2-3
ASSEVKDRVSASTDTQY
>TRBV9|few|TRBJ2-3
ASSPWTSGGLDTQY
>TRBV2|many|TRBJ1-1
ASRQTGIGAF
>TRBV5-1|-|TRBJ2-7
ASSPRSSATRYEQY
>TRBV6-5|many|TRBJ2-3
ASTRTVGGGTDTQY
>TRBV18|many|TRBJ1-4
ASSLGTNEKLF
>TRBV18|many|TRBJ1-1
ASFQDTLNTEAF
>TRBV6-1|many|TRBJ1-4
ASNRVGANEKLF
>TRBV20-1|many|TRBJ1-5
SAKKGMNQPQH